The 19 T cell receptor beta chains listed next were all sequenced from one sample in a study of cytomegalovirus exposure and HLA in healthy donors (dated by TCRdb to 2016 to 2017). The method was the immunoSEQ multiplex PCR assay. For the multiplex PCR, a mixture combining 60 forward primers for TCR Vbeta segments and 13 reverse primers for TCR Jbeta segments was used. TCRdb retrieved this table from immuneACCESS and kept in-frame rearrangements only. Not all clones are present; in checked studies, unresolved V genes account for under half, and no reason is known for the remainder. For this sample the table gives some 130,000 clones, of which approximately 74% were detected only once. The top ten clones comprise roughly 7.2% of the sample. Sequencing was done on a sample of PBMCs. Source of these receptors: a male donor in good health and CMV-seronegative.

This clone was observed once. The rearrangement links TRBV29-1 to TRBJ2-7; the match to TRBD1 covers 7 bases. V was pared by 6 bases and J by 3 bases, with 11 bases of the junction left unmatched. There are 14 residues in the CDR3. CDR1 SQVTM and CDR2 ANQGSEA come from the germline V gene. DNA for the CDR3: TGCAGCGTAGCCGGGACAGCTCTCAACTACGAGCAGTACTTC. This translates into CSVAGTALNYEQYF.

V is TRBV19 and J is TRBJ2-1, with TRBD1 as a possible D gene (6 bases). This CDR3 contains 16 residues. The V and J ends lost 1 base and 10 bases respectively, with 20 bases between them. The germline CDR1 and CDR2 sequences are LNHDA and SQIVND (reference sequence). CDR3 protein: CASSIGLGGPRTEQFF. CDR3 nucleotide sequence: TGTGCCAGTAGTATAGGATTAGGGGGACCCCGGACCGAGCAGTTCTTC.

V gene TRBV30 combines with J gene TRBJ1-5, with 8 bases lining up with TRBD1. The V gene end was trimmed by 5 bases and the J gene end by 7 bases; junction bases not matched to a gene: 7. Germline CDR1 GTSNPN, CDR2 SVGIG (reference sequence). The CDR3 has 13 residues. This CDR3 reads CAWGQGGGQPQHF. As DNA, the CDR3 is TGTGCCTGGGGACAGGGAGGGGGCCAGCCCCAGCATTTT.

The chain joins TRBV7-9 to TRBJ1-4, with unresolved D. V lost 7 bases and J 7 bases, leaving 16 bases between the germline ends. The CDR3 has 14 residues. Per the germline V gene, CDR1 is SEHNR and CDR2 is FQNEAQ (reference sequence). The CDR3 region is CASIPKGGSEKLFF. The CDR3 DNA is TGTGCCAGCATCCCTAAAGGAGGAAGTGAAAAACTGTTTTTT.

V and J are TRBV6-1 and TRBJ1-2; TRBD1 matches at 8 bases. Germline-derived CDR1 and CDR2 are MNHNS and SASEGT. The ends lost 4 bases at V and 6 bases at J; junction bases unmatched: 4. There are 13 residues in the CDR3. CDR3 in amino acids: CASSAGQGNGYTF. CDR3 sequence (DNA): TGTGCCAGCAGTGCCGGACAGGGCAATGGCTACACCTTC.

This clone was seen only a few times. The chain recombines TRBV5-6 with TRBJ2-5; 11 positions match TRBD2. The junction had 6 bases not matched to a gene; V was cut back by 2 bases and J by 3 bases. Germline CDR1 and CDR2: SGHDT and YYEEEE. This CDR3 comprises 16 residues. The CDR3 here is CASSLLAGGKKETQYF. The CDR3 nucleotides are TGTGCCAGCAGCTTATTAGCGGGGGGGAAGAAAGAGACCCAGTACTTC.

In this sample, this clone turned up a few times. For the CDR3, the DNA is TGTGCCAGCAGTTTCCAAATAGGGACAGGGGAAGGTGAAAAACTGTTTTTT. It is translated as CASSFQIGTGEGEKLFF. The chain recombines TRBV28 with TRBJ1-4; TRBD1 matches at 10 bases. J was trimmed by 7 bases and V by 3 bases; bases with no gene match: 11. CDR3 length equals 17 residues. Germline V CDR1 and CDR2: MDHEN, SYDVKM.

This clone was seen only a few times. This chain links TRBV5-6 with TRBJ2-7; TRBD1 agrees at 7 bases. Germline-derived CDR1 and CDR2 are SGHDT and YYEEEE. The CDR3 has 14 amino acids. V shed 4 bases, J shed 2 bases, and the junction held 6 bases outside the gene matches. This CDR3 is CASSQDRSTYEQYF. CDR3 sequence (DNA): TGTGCCAGCAGCCAGGACAGGAGTACCTACGAGCAGTACTTC.

This clone was observed a single time. This sequence joins TRBV28 and TRBJ2-5; D perhaps matches TRBD2 (6 bases). The CDR3 runs 14 residues. V was shortened by 0 bases and J by 5 bases, with 10 bases between the two germline ends. Germline assignment: CDR1 MDHEN and CDR2 SYDVKM. The CDR3 region is CASSLCLAQETQYF. CDR3 DNA sequence: TGTGCCAGCAGTTTATGTCTAGCGCAGGAGACCCAGTACTTC.

The J gene is TRBJ1-1, the V gene TRBV9, with D possibly matching TRBD1 (5 bases). Germline values: CDR1 SGDLS, CDR2 YYNGEE. V was trimmed by 3 bases and J by 3 bases, leaving 12 bases between them. The CDR3 runs to 14 residues. CDR3 residues: CASSAQGEDTEAFF. DNA of the CDR3: TGTGCCAGCAGCGCCCAAGGGGAGGACACTGAAGCTTTCTTT.

CDR3 amino acids: CASTPWEGAYGYTF. The CDR3 DNA follows: TGTGCCAGCACCCCTTGGGAGGGCGCCTATGGCTACACCTTC. The chain has TRBV9 and TRBJ1-2, with unresolved D. Germline V lookup: CDR1 SGDLS, CDR2 YYNGEE. The CDR3 consists of 14 residues. The V gene lost 6 bases and the J gene lost 4 bases, with 16 bases spanning the gap.

The rearrangement uses TRBV6-5 and TRBJ2-7, with 7 bases lining up with TRBD2. The V gene's germline CDR1 is MNHEY and CDR2 SVGAGI. The V and J ends lost 6 bases and 4 bases, in that order; junction bases with no gene match: 12. The CDR3 extends over 15 amino acids. The CDR3 is CASSQRGGREYEQYF. The CDR3 bases are TGTGCCAGCAGCCAGCGGGGCGGCCGGGAATACGAGCAGTACTTC.

The chain combines TRBV19 with TRBJ2-3, with 8 bases lining up with TRBD2. The V segment lost 6 bases and the J segment 1 base; nucleotides outside the gene matches: 9. CDR3 length: 16 residues. The germline gives CDR1 LNHDA, CDR2 SQIVND (reference sequence). CDR3 residues: CASSPLGTRGTDTQYF. In DNA form, the CDR3 reads TGTGCCAGTAGCCCTCTAGGGACTAGGGGCACAGATACGCAGTATTTT.

The V call is TRBV19, the J call TRBJ1-1, with a tentative D call TRBD1 (6 bases). V lost 8 bases and J lost 1, with 14 bases in between. Germline values: CDR1 LNHDA, CDR2 SQIVND (reference sequence). CDR3 length: 14 residues. DNA of the CDR3: TGTGCCAGTCAGTTGGACAGCGGGAACACTGAAGCTTTCTTT. Protein sequence: CASQLDSGNTEAFF.

CDR3 sequence reads: CASSNGQANQPQHF. CDR3 nucleotide sequence: TGTGCCAGCAGCAATGGACAGGCTAACCAGCCCCAGCATTTT. The chain employs TRBV28 and TRBJ1-5; 7 nucleotides line up with TRBD1. The CDR3 contains 14 residues. Germline V gene data show CDR1 as MDHEN and CDR2 as SYDVKM. V gave up 6 bases and J gave up 7 bases; unmatched junction bases: 9. Variable domain in full (rest from reference TRBV28 and TRBJ1-5): DVKVTQSSRYLVKRTGEKVFLECVQDMDHENMFWYRQDPGLGLRLIYFSYDVKMKEKGDIPEGYSVSREKKERFSLILESASTNQTSMYLCASSNGQANQPQHFGDGTRLSIL.

Turning to this clone: This CDR3 is also generated by other DNA sequences in the sample. The V and J genes are TRBV5-1 and TRBJ2-7; 11 positions agree with TRBD1. The V gene end was trimmed by 4 bases and the J gene end by 4 bases; junction bases not matched to a gene: 4. Germline V gene data show CDR1 as SGHRS and CDR2 as YFSETQ. The CDR3 is 14 amino acids. The CDR3 spells CASSPGTGGYEQYF. DNA for the CDR3: TGCGCCAGCAGCCCCGGGACAGGGGGTTACGAGCAGTACTTC.

CDR3 residues: CASSLGRTGYEQYF. The CDR3 DNA reads as TGTGCCAGCAGTTTAGGCAGGACGGGGTACGAGCAGTACTTC. This sequence joins TRBV27 and TRBJ2-5, with D tentatively TRBD2 (5 bases). The closer fit of TRBJ2-7 to the DNA end suggests the J call may be wrong. CDR1 MNHEY and CDR2 SMNVEV come from the germline V gene (reference sequence). This CDR3 comprises 14 residues.

The V and J genes are TRBV4-1 and TRBJ1-4, with 9 bases identical to TRBD1. The trim removed 4 bases at V and 11 bases at J, leaving 11 bases unmatched. This CDR3 has 15 amino acids. CDR1 and CDR2 from the germline V gene are MGHRA and YSYEKL. As DNA, the CDR3 is TGCGCCAGCAGCCTCCTGGGGGGACAGGGAGGGAAACTGTTTTTT. Encoded protein: CASSLLGGQGGKLFF.

Worth noting for this clone: A junction end diverges from the germline sequence, so it may reflect a read error. The chain links TRBV7-7 to TRBJ2-1; TRBD2 aligns across 9 bases. The germline gives CDR1 SSHAT, CDR2 FNYEAQ (reference sequence). The length of the CDR3 is 16 residues. CDR3 nucleotides: TGTGCTAGCAGCCCTAATAGCGGGAGCTTCTACAATGAGCAGTTCTTC. It specifies CASSPNSGSFYNEQFF.